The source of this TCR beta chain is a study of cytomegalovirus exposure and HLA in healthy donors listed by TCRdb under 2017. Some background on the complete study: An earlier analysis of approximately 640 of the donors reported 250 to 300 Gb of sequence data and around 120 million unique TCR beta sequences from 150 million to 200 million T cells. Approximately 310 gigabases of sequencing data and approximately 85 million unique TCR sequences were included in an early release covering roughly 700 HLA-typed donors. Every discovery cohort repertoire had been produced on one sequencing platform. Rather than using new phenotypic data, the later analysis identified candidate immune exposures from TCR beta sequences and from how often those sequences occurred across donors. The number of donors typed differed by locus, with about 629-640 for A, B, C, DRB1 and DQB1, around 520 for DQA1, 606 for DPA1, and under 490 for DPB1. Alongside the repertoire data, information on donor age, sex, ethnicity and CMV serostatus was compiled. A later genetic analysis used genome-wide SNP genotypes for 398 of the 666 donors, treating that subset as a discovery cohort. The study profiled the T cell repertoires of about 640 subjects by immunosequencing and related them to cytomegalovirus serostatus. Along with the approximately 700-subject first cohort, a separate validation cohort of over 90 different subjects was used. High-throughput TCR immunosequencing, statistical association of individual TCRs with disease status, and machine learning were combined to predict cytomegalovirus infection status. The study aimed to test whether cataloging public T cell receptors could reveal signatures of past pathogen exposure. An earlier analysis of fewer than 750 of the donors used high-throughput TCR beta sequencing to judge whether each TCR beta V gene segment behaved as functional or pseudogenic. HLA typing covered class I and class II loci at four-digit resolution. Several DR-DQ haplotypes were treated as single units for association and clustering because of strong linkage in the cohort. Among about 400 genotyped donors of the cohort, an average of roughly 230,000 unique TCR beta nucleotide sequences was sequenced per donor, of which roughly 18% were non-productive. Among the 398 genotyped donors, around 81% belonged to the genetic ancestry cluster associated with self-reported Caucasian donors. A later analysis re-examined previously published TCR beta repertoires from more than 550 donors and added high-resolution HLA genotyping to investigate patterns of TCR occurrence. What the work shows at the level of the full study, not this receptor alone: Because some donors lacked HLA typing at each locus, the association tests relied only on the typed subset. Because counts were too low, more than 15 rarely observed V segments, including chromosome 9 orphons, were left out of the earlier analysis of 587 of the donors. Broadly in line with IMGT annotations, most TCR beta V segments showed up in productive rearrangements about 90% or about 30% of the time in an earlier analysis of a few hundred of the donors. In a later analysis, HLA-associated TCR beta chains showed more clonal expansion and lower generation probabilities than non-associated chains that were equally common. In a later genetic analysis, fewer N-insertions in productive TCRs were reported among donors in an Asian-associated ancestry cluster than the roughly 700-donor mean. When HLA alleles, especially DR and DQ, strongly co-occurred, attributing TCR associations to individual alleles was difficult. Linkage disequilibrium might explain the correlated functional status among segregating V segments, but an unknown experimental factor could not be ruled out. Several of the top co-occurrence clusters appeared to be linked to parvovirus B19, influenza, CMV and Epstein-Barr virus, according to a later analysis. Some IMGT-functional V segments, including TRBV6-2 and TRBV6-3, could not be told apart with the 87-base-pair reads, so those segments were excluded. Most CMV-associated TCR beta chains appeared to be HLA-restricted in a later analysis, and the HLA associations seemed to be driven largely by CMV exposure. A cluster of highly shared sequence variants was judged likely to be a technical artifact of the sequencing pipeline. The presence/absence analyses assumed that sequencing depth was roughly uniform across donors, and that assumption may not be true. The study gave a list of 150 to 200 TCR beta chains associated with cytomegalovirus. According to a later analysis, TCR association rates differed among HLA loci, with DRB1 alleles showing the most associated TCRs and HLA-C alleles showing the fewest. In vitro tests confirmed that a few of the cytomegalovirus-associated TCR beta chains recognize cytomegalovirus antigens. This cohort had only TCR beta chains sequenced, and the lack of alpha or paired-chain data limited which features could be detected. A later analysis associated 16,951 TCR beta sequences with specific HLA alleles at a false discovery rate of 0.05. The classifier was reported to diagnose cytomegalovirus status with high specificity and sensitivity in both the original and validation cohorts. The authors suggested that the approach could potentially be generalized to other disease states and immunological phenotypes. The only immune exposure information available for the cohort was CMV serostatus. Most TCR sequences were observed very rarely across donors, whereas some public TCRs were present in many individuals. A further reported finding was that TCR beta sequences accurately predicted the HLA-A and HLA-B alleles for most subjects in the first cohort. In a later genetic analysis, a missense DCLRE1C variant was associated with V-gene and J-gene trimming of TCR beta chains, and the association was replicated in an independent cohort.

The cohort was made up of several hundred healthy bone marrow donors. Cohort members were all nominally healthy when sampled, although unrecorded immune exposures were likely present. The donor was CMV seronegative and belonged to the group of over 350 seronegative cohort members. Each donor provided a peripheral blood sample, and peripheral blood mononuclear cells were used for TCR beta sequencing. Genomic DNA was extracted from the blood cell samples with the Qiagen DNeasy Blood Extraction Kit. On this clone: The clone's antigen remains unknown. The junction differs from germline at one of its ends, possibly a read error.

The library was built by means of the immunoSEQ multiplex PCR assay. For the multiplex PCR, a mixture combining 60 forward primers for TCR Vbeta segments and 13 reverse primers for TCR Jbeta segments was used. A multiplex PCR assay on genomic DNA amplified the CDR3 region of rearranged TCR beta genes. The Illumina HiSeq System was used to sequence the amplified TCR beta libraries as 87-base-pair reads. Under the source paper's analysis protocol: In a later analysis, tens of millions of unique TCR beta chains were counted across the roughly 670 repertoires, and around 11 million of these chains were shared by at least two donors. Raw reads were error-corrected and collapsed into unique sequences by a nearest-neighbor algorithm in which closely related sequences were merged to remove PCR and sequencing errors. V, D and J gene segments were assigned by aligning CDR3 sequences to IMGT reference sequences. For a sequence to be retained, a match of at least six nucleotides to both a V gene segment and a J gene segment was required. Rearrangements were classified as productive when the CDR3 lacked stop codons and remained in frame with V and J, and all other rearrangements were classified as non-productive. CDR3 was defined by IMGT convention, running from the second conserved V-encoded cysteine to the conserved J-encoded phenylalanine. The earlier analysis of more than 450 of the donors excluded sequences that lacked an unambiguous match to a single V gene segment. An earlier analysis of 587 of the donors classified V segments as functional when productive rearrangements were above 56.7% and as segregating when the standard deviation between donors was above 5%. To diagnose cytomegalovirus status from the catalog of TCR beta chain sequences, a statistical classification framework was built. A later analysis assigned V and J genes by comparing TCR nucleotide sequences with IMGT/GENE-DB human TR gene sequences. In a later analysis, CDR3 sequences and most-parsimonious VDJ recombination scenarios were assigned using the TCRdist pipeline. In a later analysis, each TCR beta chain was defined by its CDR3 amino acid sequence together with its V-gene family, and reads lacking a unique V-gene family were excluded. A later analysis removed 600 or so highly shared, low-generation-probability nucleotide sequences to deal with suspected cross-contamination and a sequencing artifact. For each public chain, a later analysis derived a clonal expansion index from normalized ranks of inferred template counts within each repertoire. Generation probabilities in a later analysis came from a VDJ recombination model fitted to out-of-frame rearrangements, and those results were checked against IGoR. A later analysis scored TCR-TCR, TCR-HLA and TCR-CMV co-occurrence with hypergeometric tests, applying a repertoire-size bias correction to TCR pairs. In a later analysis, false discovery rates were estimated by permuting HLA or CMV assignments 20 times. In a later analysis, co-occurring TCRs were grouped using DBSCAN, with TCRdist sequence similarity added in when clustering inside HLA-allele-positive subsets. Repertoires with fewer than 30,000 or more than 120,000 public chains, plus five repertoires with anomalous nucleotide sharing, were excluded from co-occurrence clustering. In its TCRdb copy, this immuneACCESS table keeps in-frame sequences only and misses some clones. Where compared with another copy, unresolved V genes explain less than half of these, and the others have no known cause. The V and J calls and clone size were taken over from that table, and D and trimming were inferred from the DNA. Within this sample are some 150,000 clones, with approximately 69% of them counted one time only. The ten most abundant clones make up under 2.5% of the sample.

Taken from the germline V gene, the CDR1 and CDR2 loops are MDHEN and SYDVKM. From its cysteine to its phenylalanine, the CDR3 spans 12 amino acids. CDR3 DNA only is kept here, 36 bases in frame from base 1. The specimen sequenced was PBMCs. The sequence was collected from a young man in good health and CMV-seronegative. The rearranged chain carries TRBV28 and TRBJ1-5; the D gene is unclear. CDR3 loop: CASSLSGNPQNF. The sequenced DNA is TGTGCCAGCAGTTTATCGGGGAACCCCCAGAATTTT. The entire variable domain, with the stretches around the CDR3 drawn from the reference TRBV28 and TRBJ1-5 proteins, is DVKVTQSSRYLVKRTGEKVFLECVQDMDHENMFWYRQDPGLGLRLIYFSYDVKMKEKGDIPEGYSVSREKKERFSLILESASTNQTSMYLCASSLSGNPQNFGDGTRLSIL.